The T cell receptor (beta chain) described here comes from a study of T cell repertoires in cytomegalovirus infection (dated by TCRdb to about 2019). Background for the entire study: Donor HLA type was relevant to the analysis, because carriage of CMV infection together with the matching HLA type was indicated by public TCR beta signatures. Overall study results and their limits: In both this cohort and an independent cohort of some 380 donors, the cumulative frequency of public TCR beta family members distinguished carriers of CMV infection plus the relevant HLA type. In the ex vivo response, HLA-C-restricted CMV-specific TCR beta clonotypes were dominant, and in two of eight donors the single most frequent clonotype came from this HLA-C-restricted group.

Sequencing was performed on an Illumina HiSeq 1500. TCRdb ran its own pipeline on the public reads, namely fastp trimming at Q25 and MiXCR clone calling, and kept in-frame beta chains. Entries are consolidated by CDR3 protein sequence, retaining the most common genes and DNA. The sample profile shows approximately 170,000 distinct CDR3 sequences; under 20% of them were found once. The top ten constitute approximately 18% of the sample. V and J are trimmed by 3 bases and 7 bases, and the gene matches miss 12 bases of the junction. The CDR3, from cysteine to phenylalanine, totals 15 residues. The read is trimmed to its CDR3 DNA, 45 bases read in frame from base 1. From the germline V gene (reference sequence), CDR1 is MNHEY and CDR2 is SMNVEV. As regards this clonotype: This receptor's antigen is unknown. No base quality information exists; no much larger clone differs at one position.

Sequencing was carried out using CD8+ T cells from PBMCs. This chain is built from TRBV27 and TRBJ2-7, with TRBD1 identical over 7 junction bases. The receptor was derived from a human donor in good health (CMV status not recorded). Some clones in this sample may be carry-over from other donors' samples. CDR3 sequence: CASSLGQPVTREQYF. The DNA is TGTGCCAGCAGTTTGGGACAGCCGGTTACTCGGGAGCAGTACTTC.